One and the same sample provided the 4 T cell receptor beta chains below, sequenced in a study of persistence of HIV-infected CD4 T cells. This was the immunoSEQ version 4 assay in survey mode. Assay: immunoSEQ multiplex PCR; the TCRdb copy retains only in-frame clones and omits some. The data hold 30,000 to 45,000 clones, with 75% to 85% observed a single time. What these receptors recognize is not known. An overlapping HIV-1 Gag peptide pool stimulated these cells at 0.85 to 1 ug/peptide/mL. CD40L-negative CD69-negative CD45RO-high memory CD4+ T cells were sorted as populations depleted of antigen-responding cells. Sequencing used cultured CD4+ T cells from PBMCs, obtained from a patient who received antiretroviral therapy. The receptors were gathered from an adult with HIV. The donor label of this sample is uncertain.

CDR3 sequence (DNA): TGTGCCACCAGCCAAGGAAGGCCTAACACCGGGGAGCTGTTTTTT. Its translation: CATSQGRPNTGELFF. This chain uses TRBV24-1 with TRBJ2-2; D is uncertain. V was trimmed by 7 bases and J by 2 bases, leaving 13 bases between them. This CDR3 contains 15 residues. The germline gives CDR1 KGHDR, CDR2 SFDVKD.

A few counts support this clone. The CDR3 DNA follows: TGTGCCAGCAGCCCCTCCTGGGGTAGAGGGGACATGAACACTGAAGCTTTCTTT. As protein: CASSPSWGRGDMNTEAFF. The rearrangement uses TRBV4-2 and TRBJ1-1, with a weak D call TRBD1 (6 bases). This CDR3 has 18 amino acids. Germline CDR1 and CDR2: LGHNA and YNFKEQ. V was trimmed by 4 bases and J by 0 bases, leaving 21 bases between them.

This CDR3 is CASSLYRDRVGYTF. In nucleotides, the CDR3 is TGTGCCAGCAGCTTATATCGGGACAGGGTTGGCTACACCTTC. The rearrangement links TRBV5-6 to TRBJ1-2, with 9 bases fitting TRBD1. CDR1 and CDR2 (germline): SGHDT, YYEEEE. There are 14 residues in the CDR3. V lost 2 bases and J lost 7; bases outside the gene matches: 6.

The chain has TRBV6-6 and TRBJ1-6, with D perhaps TRBD1 (5 bases). The CDR3 length is 14 residues. Germline CDR1 reads MNHNY; CDR2 reads SVGAGI (reference sequence). Trimming took off 6 bases at V and 5 bases at J, with 11 bases between the two ends. The CDR3, as DNA: TGTGCCAGCAGGCGGGACGGGAATAATTCACCCCTCCACTTT. Its translation is CASRRDGNNSPLHF.